This T cell receptor beta chain was obtained from a study of blood T cell repertoires in COVID-19. Study overall: Samples of COVID-19 (acute and convalescent) were obtained from the United States, Italy and Spain. Sources were T cells, B-cell-depleted T cells, or PBMCs; the material itself was cDNA or gDNA.

The CDR3 covers 14 residues. The V gene lost 3 bases and the J gene lost 6 bases, with 16 bases spanning the gap. Germline V lookup: CDR1 SGDLS, CDR2 YYNGEE. Authors' analysis steps: Reference gene primer amplification gave estimated nucleated cell counts. Some clones are missing from TCRdb's copy, which holds only in-frame ones; the method was immunoSEQ multiplex PCR. That table supplies the V and J calls and clone size; D and trimming were determined from the DNA. The sample records 150,000 or so clones, approximately 84% being singletons. The rearrangement joins TRBV9 to TRBJ2-7; maybe TRBD1 (5 bases). The sequence derives from a human donor in a cohort sampled during active COVID-19. Material: peripheral blood. The CDR3, as DNA: TGTGCCAGCAGCGGTCAGGGTATTCCGGGCGAGCAGTACTTC. It codes for CASSGQGIPGEQYF.